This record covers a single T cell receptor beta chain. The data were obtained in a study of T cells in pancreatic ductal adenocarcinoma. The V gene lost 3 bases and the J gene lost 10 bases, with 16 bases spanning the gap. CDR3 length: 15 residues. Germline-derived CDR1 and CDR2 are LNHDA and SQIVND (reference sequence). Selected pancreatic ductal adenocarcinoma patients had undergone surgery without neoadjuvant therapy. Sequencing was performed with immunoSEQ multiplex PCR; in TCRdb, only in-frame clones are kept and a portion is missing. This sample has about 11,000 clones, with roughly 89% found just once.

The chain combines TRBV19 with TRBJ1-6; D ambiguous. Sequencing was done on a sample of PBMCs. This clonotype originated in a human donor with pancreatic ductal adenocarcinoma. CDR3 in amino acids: CASSMSLEGRSPLHF. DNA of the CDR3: TGTGCCAGTAGTATGAGTTTAGAGGGCCGGTCACCCCTCCACTTT. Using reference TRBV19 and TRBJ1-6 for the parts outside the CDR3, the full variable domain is DGGITQSPKYLFRKEGQNVTLSCEQNLNHDAMYWYRQDPGQGLRLIYYSQIVNDFQKGDIAEGYSVSREKKESFPLTVTSAQKNPTAFYLCASSMSLEGRSPLHFGNGTRLTVT.